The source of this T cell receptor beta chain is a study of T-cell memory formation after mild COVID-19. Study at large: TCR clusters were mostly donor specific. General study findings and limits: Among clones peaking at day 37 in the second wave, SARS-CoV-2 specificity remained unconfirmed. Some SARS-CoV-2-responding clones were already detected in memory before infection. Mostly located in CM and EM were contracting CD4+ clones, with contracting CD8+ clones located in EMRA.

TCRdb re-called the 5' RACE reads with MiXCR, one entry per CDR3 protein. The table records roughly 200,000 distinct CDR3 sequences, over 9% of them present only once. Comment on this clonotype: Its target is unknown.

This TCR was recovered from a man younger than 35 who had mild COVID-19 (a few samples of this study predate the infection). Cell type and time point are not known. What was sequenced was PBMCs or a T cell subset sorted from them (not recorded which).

The CDR3 is CASSGTETHLNYGYTF. The CDR3 coding sequence is TGTGCCAGCAGCGGTACCGAGACTCACCTTAACTATGGCTACACCTTC. The rearrangement uses TRBV9 and TRBJ1-2; D remains unclear. The V gene lost 3 bases and the J gene lost 1 base, with 16 bases spanning the gap. CDR1 and CDR2 (germline): SGDLS, YYNGEE. CDR3 length: 16 amino acids.